These 21 T cell receptor beta chains came from one sample sequenced in a study of CD8+CD57+ T cells in acquired aplastic anemia. Profiling that covered TCR beta VDJ and CDR3 relied on genomic DNA as its template. Using its own MiXCR run on the reads, TCRdb lists one record per CDR3 protein. The sample lists approximately 270,000 distinct CDR3 sequences, roughly 50% occurring once. Sequenced input: sorted CD4+, CD8+, or CD8+CD57+ T cells (not recorded which) from PBMCs. These receptors were taken from a human donor with severe aplastic anemia or a healthy control (not recorded which).

As for this clonotype: A much larger clone differs by one base, so this may be a read error. The rearrangement uses TRBV24-1 and TRBJ2-6; a possible D gene is TRBD1 (5 bases). The CDR3 runs to 15 residues. The germline gives CDR1 KGHDR, CDR2 SFDVKD. Here the CDR3 reads CATSPDGSGANALTF. CDR3 DNA: TGTGCCACCAGTCCAGACGGGTCTGGGGCCAACGCCCTGACTTTC.

This clonotype has at least ten counts. This chain uses TRBV12-3 or TRBV12-4 with TRBJ1-6; D call uncertain. The CDR3 is made up of 13 amino acids. V lost 6 bases to trimming and J lost 6 bases, with 9 bases between them. In DNA form, the CDR3 reads TGTGCCAGCAGCCGACGCGTTAATTCACCCCTCCACTTT. Translated: CASSRRVNSPLHF.

This clonotype was seen repeatedly, ten times or more. The chain has TRBV20-1 and TRBJ2-3, with D tentatively TRBD1 (6 bases). V was pared by 0 bases and J by 1 base, with 11 bases between. This CDR3 region has 15 residues. CDR1 and CDR2 from the germline V gene are DFQATT and SNEGSKA (reference sequence). The DNA for the CDR3 is TGCAGTGCTAGAGATGAGGCAGGGGGCACAGATACGCAGTATTTT. Translation: CSARDEAGGTDTQYF.

Comments on this clonotype: One end of the junction does not line up with germline, which may come from a read error. The V call is TRBV7-9, the J call TRBJ2-2, with D possibly TRBD2 on 7 matching bases. Germline V gives CDR1 SEHNR, CDR2 FQNEAQ (reference sequence). The CDR3 runs 16 residues. The CDR3 DNA is TGTGCCAGCAGCTTAGGGACAGCTTTCACACCCGGGGGGCTGTTTTTC. Encoded protein: CASSLGTAFTPGGLFF.

CDR3 sequence (DNA): TGCAGTGCTAGCAGACCGGGACAGGCCTATGGCTACACCTTC. Translated: CSASRPGQAYGYTF. The chain uses TRBV20-1 and TRBJ1-2, with 8 bases fitting TRBD1. V was pared by 3 bases and J by 4 bases, with 7 bases of the junction left unmatched. Germline lookup yields CDR1 DFQATT and CDR2 SNEGSKA (reference sequence). The CDR3 contains 14 residues.

This clonotype came up a few times. The chain is built from TRBV7-6 and TRBJ2-1; D gene uncertain. Trimming cost V 6 bases and J 8 bases, with 8 bases left between them. CDR1 is SGHVS and CDR2 is FNYEAQ in the germline V gene. This CDR3 has 11 residues. CDR3 residues: CASRSRDEQFF. CDR3 DNA sequence: TGTGCCAGCAGATCCCGGGATGAGCAGTTCTTC.

The chain employs TRBV7-2 and TRBJ2-5, with D possibly being TRBD2 (5 bases). CDR1 is SGHTA, CDR2 FQGNSA, per germline. The CDR3 spans 17 residues. The V end lost 1 base, the J end lost 2 bases, and 17 bases lay between the germline ends. DNA for the CDR3: TGTGCCAGCAGCTTAGGTCGTCGACTAACGGTGCAAGAGACCCAGTACTTC. Residues: CASSLGRRLTVQETQYF.

The chain is built from TRBV20-1 and TRBJ1-3; 9 bases map to TRBD1. The CDR3 totals 14 residues. The V segment lost 6 bases and the J segment 5 bases; nucleotides outside the gene matches: 8. Per the germline V gene, CDR1 is DFQATT and CDR2 is SNEGSKA (reference sequence). This CDR3 is CSAPGTGSRNTIYF. CDR3 coding DNA: TGCAGTGCCCCCGGGACAGGGAGCAGAAACACCATATATTTT.

Concerning this clonotype itself: Since no conserved phenylalanine or tryptophan closes the CDR3, a read error is the likely cause. The limits of the CDR3 on the DNA are not certain, so only TCRdb's listed CDR3 is given. The V call is TRBV20-1, the J call TRBJ1-1; the D call in the table, TRBD1, was not verified against the DNA. The CDR3 sequence runs 9 residues, both termini included. Germline assignment: CDR1 DFQATT and CDR2 SNEGSKA (reference sequence). The CDR3 sequence is CSASDPGLY.

This clonotype came up a few times. This rearrangement joins TRBV5-1 to TRBJ2-5; 14 nucleotides agree with TRBD2. Per germline, CDR1 SGHRS and CDR2 YFSETQ. V was clipped by 4 bases and J by 5 bases; unmatched bases: 4. CDR3 length equals 15 residues. CDR3 protein: CASSTGLAGGETQYF. CDR3 bases: TGCGCCAGCAGCACCGGACTAGCGGGAGGCGAGACCCAGTACTTC. Complete variable domain (other parts from reference TRBV5-1 and TRBJ2-5): KAGVTQTPRYLIKTRGQQVTLSCSPISGHRSVSWYQQTPGQGLQFLFEYFSETQRNKGNFPGRFSGRQFSNSRSEMNVSTLELGDSALYLCASSTGLAGGETQYFGPGTRLLVL.

This clonotype was detected once. V gene TRBV25-1 combines with J gene TRBJ2-1, with TRBD1 as a possible D gene (6 bases). V was clipped by 1 base and J by 6 bases, with 10 bases between them. The CDR3 runs to 14 residues. Germline assignment: CDR1 MGHDK and CDR2 SYGVNS. CDR3 coding DNA: TGTGCCAGCAGTGAATCAGGGGTCCCCAATGAGCAGTTCTTC. This translates into CASSESGVPNEQFF. Together with reference TRBV25-1 and TRBJ2-1, the CDR3 gives the full variable domain: EADIYQTPRYLVIGTGKKITLECSQTMGHDKMYWYQQDPGMELHLIHYSYGVNSTEKGDLSSESTVSRIRTEHFPLTLESARPSHTSQYLCASSESGVPNEQFFGPGTRLTVL.

In this sample, this clonotype turned up many times. The chain uses TRBV20-1 and TRBJ2-5; the match to TRBD2 covers 8 bases. Germline CDR1 reads DFQATT; CDR2 reads SNEGSKA (reference sequence). The CDR3 has 13 residues. Germline trimming cut 0 bases from V and 8 bases from J; bases unmatched to any gene: 5. The CDR3 sequence: CSARDPGGGTQYF. DNA for the CDR3: TGCAGTGCTAGAGATCCGGGGGGGGGTACCCAGTACTTC.

The table lists this clonotype with many counts. The chain combines TRBV7-8 with TRBJ1-1; D unclear. Germline V gene lookup returns CDR1 SGHVS and CDR2 FQNEAQ. Trimming shortened V by 2 bases and J by 1 base, and 11 bases separated the two germline ends. The length of the CDR3 is 15 residues. As DNA, the CDR3 is TGTGCCAGCAGCTTACTCTGGATGCCGAACACTGAAGCTTTCTTT. Translated, it gives CASSLLWMPNTEAFF.

The chain carries TRBV20-1 and TRBJ1-2; D possibly corresponds to TRBD1 (6 bases). Germline assignment: CDR1 DFQATT and CDR2 SNEGSKA (reference sequence). This CDR3 comprises 11 residues. The V end was cut by 6 bases, the J end by 8 bases, with 13 bases between. The CDR3 DNA follows: TGCAGTGCCCAAGGGACACTCGGCTACACCTTC. Residues: CSAQGTLGYTF.

This clonotype was seen only a few times. An end of the junction does not agree with germline; a read error may underlie this. The V gene is TRBV7-6, the J gene TRBJ2-2; 9 bases align to TRBD1. CDR3 size: 16 residues. Per germline, CDR1 SGHVS and CDR2 FNYEAQ. This CDR3 reads CASSSGTGTNTEELFF. DNA for the CDR3: TGTGCCAGCAGCTCCGGGACAGGGACGAACACCGAGGAGCTGTTTTTT.

The chain recombines TRBV7-2 with TRBJ1-5; D may be TRBD1 (5 bases). The CDR3 length is 16 residues. Between the trimmed V and J ends, which lost 5 bases and 4 bases, there was a span of 18 bases. The germline V gene has CDR1 SGHTA and CDR2 FQGNSA. The CDR3 sequence: CASSPTARGANQPQHF. CDR3 sequence (DNA): TGTGCCAGCAGCCCAACAGCGAGGGGCGCGAATCAGCCCCAGCATTTT.

The rearrangement uses TRBV5-1 and TRBJ2-3, with D perhaps TRBD2 (6 bases). The germline V and J ends were trimmed by 1 base and 1 base, with 13 bases remaining between them. The length of the CDR3 is 16 residues. Germline CDR1 reads SGHRS; CDR2 reads YFSETQ. This chain's CDR3 is CASSLLRGGGTDTQYF. CDR3 sequence (DNA): TGCGCCAGCAGCTTGCTGAGGGGCGGGGGCACAGATACGCAGTATTTT. The full variable domain, with the rest looked up from reference TRBV5-1 and TRBJ2-3, is KAGVTQTPRYLIKTRGQQVTLSCSPISGHRSVSWYQQTPGQGLQFLFEYFSETQRNKGNFPGRFSGRQFSNSRSEMNVSTLELGDSALYLCASSLLRGGGTDTQYFGPGTRLTVL.

This clonotype appeared many times. The chain employs TRBV5-1 and TRBJ2-7; D ambiguous. Trimming removed 0 bases at V and 0 bases at J, with 7 bases between. The V gene's germline CDR1 is SGHRS and CDR2 YFSETQ. The CDR3 totals 14 residues. The CDR3 DNA reads as TGCGCCAGCAGCTTGGTTGTCGGCTCCTACGAGCAGTACTTC. Its translation: CASSLVVGSYEQYF.

This clonotype was detected ten times or more. The chain joins TRBV20-1 to TRBJ1-4; D is undetermined. CDR1 and CDR2 (germline): DFQATT, SNEGSKA (reference sequence). V was shortened by 5 bases and J by 1 base, with 11 bases between the two germline ends. This CDR3 comprises 14 residues. CDR3 in DNA: TGCAGTGCTCCGCACACCTTAACTAATGAAAAACTGTTTTTT. Translating gives CSAPHTLTNEKLFF.

The CDR3 DNA follows: TGTGCCAGCAGCTTCGGACGGGGAGATACGCAGTATTTT. This encodes CASSFGRGDTQYF. The chain is built from TRBV9 and TRBJ2-3; D is possibly TRBD2 (5 bases). This CDR3 has 13 residues. V was trimmed by 4 bases and J by 5 bases, leaving 11 bases between them. Looked up from germline, CDR1 is SGDLS and CDR2 is YYNGEE.

This clonotype was recorded at least ten times. The chain couples TRBV6-5 to TRBJ2-5; 10 nucleotides agree with TRBD1. After removal of 3 bases from V and 5 bases from J, the junction contained 9 bases not matched to a gene. The CDR3 runs to 16 residues. Germline V gene lookup returns CDR1 MNHEY and CDR2 SVGAGI. The CDR3 region is CASSYIRTGGGETQYF. The CDR3 DNA follows: TGTGCCAGCAGTTATATTCGGACAGGGGGGGGGGAGACCCAGTACTTC.